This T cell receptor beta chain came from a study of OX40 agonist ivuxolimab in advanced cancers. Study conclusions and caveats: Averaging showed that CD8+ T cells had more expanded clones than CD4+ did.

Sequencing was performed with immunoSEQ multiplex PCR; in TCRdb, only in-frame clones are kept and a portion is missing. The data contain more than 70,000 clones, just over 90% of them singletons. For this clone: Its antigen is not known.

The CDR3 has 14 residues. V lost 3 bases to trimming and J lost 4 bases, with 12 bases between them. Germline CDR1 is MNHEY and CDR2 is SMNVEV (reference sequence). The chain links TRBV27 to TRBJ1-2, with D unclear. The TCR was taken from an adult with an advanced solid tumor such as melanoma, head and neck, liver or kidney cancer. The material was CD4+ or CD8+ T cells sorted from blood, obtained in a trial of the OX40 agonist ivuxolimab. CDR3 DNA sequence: TGTGCCAGCAGTTTCGGCCCTCTGGGCTATGGCTACACCTTC. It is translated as CASSFGPLGYGYTF.